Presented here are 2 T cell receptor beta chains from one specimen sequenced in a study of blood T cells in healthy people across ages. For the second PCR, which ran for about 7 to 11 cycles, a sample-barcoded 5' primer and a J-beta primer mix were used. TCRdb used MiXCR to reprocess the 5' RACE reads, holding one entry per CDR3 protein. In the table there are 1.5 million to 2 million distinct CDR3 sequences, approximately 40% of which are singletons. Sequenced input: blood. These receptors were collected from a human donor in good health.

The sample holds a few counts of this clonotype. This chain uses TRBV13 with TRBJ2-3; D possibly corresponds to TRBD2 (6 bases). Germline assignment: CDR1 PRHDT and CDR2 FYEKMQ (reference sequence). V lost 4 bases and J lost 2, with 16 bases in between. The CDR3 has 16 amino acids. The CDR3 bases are TGTGCCAGCAGCTCCCGGGACTCCTTCGACACAGATACGCAGTATTTT. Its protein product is CASSSRDSFDTDTQYF.

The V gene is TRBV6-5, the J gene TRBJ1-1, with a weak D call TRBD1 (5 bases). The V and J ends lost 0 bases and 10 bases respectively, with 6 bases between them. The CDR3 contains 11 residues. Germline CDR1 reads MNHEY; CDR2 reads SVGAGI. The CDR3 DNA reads TGTGCCAGCAGTTACTCGGGACGAGCTTTCTTT. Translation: CASSYSGRAFF.